The clone carrying this TCR beta chain has more than one count but fewer than ten. Trimming removed 4 bases from V and 1 base from J; junction bases left unmatched: 8. CDR3 length equals 17 residues. Germline-derived CDR1 and CDR2 are LGHNA and YSLEER. PCR was performed a second time for roughly 7 to 12 cycles using a sample-barcoded 5' primer and a J-beta primer mix. MiXCR, applied by TCRdb to the 5' RACE reads, yields one record per CDR3 protein. The repertoire includes around 1,600,000 distinct CDR3 sequences, approximately 43% of them detected once, and roughly 3.7% sits in the top ten. This specimen belongs to a study of blood T cells in healthy people across ages.

The chain carries TRBV4-3 and TRBJ2-1; 9 positions agree with TRBD1. The source of this sequence is a young woman in good health. Sequencing was done on a sample of blood. The CDR3 loop is CASSPRQGVGSYNEQFF. For the CDR3, the DNA is TGCGCCAGCAGCCCTCGACAGGGGGTTGGGTCCTACAATGAGCAGTTCTTC.